Below are 3 T cell receptor beta chains sequenced from a single sample in a study of primary melanoma T cells and metastatic recurrence. Sequencing used immunoSEQ multiplex PCR; TCRdb keeps in-frame clones, though not all of them. The sample lists roughly 210 clones, more than 75% occurring once. What was sequenced was melanoma tumor tissue. These receptors all come from a human donor with melanoma.

DNA for the CDR3: TGTGCCAGCACCCTACCACTGAGAGGGGGGACAGATACGCAGTATTTT. Its protein product is CASTLPLRGGTDTQYF. The chain carries TRBV6-8 and TRBJ2-3; D is possibly TRBD1 or TRBD2 (6 bases each). The V gene lost 7 bases and the J gene lost 3 bases, with 20 bases spanning the gap. This CDR3 is built from 16 residues. The V gene's germline CDR1 is MNHGY and CDR2 SAAAGT.

The rearrangement joins TRBV29-1 to TRBJ2-5; 10 bases agree with TRBD1. CDR1 SQVTM and CDR2 ANQGSEA come from the germline V gene. This CDR3 has 13 amino acids. J was trimmed by 4 bases and V by 4 bases; bases with no gene match: 3. In DNA form, the CDR3 reads TGCAGCGTTGGCAGGGACAGGGGAGAGACCCAGTACTTC. Amino acid sequence: CSVGRDRGETQYF.

The gene calls are TRBV11-3 and TRBJ1-2, with 8 bases that match TRBD1. CDR3 length equals 14 residues. Germline trimming cut 4 bases from V and 4 bases from J; bases unmatched to any gene: 5. Germline lookup yields CDR1 SGHNT and CDR2 YENEEA. The DNA of the CDR3 is TGTGCCAGCAGCTGGGACAGGAAAAGCTATGGCTACACCTTC. Protein sequence: CASSWDRKSYGYTF. Full variable domain (remainder filled in from reference TRBV11-3 and TRBJ1-2): EAGVVQSPRYKIIEKKQPVAFWCNPISGHNTLYWYLQNLGQGPELLIRYENEEAVDDSQLPKDRFSAERLKGVDSTLKIQPAELGDSAVYLCASSWDRKSYGYTFGSGTRLTVV.